Reported below is one T cell receptor (beta chain). Peripheral blood CD8+ and CD4+ T cells were profiled by TCR beta sequencing. While CD8+ and CD4+ T cells were isolated negatively, TEMRA cells were enriched by FACS. RNA amounts of roughly 0.5 to 1 ug underwent reverse transcription with random hexamers. Amplification of TCR beta CDR3 across 54 Vbeta and 13 Jbeta was performed with immunoSEQ multiplex PCR. Each CDR3 protein is one row after TCRdb ran MiXCR on the immunoSEQ multiplex PCR reads. The repertoire holds about 120,000 distinct CDR3 sequences, with over 90% as singletons. This sample stems from a study of CD8 T cells in Susac syndrome. This receptor was identified in a human donor with Susac syndrome. Sequencing used CD4+ T cells from PBMCs.

DNA for the CDR3: TGTGCCAGCAGCCTAGGAGGAGCCCCCGGGATTCATGGCTACACCTTC. Translation gives CASSLGGAPGIHGYTF. The genes are TRBV9 and TRBJ1-2; D not resolved. The V and J ends lost 4 bases and 6 bases respectively, with 22 bases between them. This CDR3 spans 16 amino acids. Germline V gene lookup returns CDR1 SGDLS and CDR2 YYNGEE.